This T cell receptor (beta chain) was recovered during a study of blood T cell repertoires in COVID-19. Overall study: The origin of the acute and convalescent COVID-19 samples was the United States, Italy and Spain. From T cells, B-cell-depleted T cells, or PBMCs came the material, which was cDNA or gDNA.

As processed by the authors: How many nucleated cells were present was estimated from reference gene primer amplification. Sequenced by immunoSEQ multiplex PCR; TCRdb stores in-frame clones only, minus some. V, J and clone size reflect that table, while D and trimming were determined from the DNA. Among approximately 130,000 clones listed, 75% to 85% were seen once. The source is a man older than 75 with acute or convalescent COVID-19. Material: peripheral blood.

The CDR3 spells CASSLGQGEAFF. The CDR3 DNA reads as TGTGCCAGCAGTTTAGGCCAGGGTGAAGCTTTCTTT. The rearrangement links TRBV12-3 or TRBV12-4 to TRBJ1-1; possibly TRBD1 for D (5 bases). The CDR3 totals 12 residues. V was trimmed by 1 base and J by 7 bases, leaving 7 bases between them.